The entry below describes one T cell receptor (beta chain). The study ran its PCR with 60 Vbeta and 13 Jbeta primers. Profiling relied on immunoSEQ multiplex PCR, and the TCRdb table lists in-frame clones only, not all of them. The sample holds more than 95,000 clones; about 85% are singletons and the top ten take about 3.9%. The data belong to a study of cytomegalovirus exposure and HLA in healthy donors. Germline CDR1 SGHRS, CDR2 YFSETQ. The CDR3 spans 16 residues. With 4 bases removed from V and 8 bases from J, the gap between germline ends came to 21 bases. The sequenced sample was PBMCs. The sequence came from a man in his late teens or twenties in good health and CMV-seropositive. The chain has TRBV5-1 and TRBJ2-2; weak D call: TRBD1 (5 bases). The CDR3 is CASSVTGSLFMGELFF. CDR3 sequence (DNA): TGCGCCAGCAGCGTAACAGGTTCTCTCTTCATGGGGGAGCTGTTTTTT.